This TCR beta chain was observed in a study of siplizumab effects on memory and regulatory T cells. Findings and caveats of the study: The apparent diversity of naive T cells exceeded that of memory cells, and naive T cells seemed to make a major contribution to the alloresponse. In roughly 75-95% of proliferating CD4+ or CD8+ clones, a naive or memory phenotype could not be assigned.

Clones were read by immunoSEQ multiplex PCR, and TCRdb kept only the in-frame ones, dropping some. Among about 63,000 clones listed, around four fifths were seen once. The trim removed 4 bases at V and 8 bases at J, leaving 11 bases unmatched. The germline V gene encodes CDR1 SGHNT and CDR2 YYREEE (reference sequence). The CDR3 length is 16 residues. Regarding this clone: Its antigen is not identified.

The receptor was derived from a human donor in good health. Sequencing was done on a sample of memory CD4+ T cells sorted from blood. This rearrangement joins TRBV5-4 to TRBJ2-1; 11 bases match TRBD2. The CDR3 nucleotides read TGTGCCAGCAGCCTTAAACTAGCGGGGGCTTTAGATGAGCAGTTCTTC. Amino acids: CASSLKLAGALDEQFF.